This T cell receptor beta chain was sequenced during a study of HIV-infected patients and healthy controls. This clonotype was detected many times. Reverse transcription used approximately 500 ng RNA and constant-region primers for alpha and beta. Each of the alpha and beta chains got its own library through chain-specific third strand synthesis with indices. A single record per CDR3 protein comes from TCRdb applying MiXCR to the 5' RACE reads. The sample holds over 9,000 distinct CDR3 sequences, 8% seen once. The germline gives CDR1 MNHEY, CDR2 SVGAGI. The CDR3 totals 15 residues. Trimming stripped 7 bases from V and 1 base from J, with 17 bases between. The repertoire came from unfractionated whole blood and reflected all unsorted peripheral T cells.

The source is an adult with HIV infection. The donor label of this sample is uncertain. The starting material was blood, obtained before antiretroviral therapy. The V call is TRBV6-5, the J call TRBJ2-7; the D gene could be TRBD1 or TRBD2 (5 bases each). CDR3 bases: TGTGCCAGCACCCCGGGCCCGGGACCTTCCTACGAGCAGTACTTC. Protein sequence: CASTPGPGPSYEQYF.